This T cell receptor (beta chain) originates from a study of T-cell memory formation after mild COVID-19. The CDR3 spans 16 residues. With 4 bases clipped from V and 2 bases from J, the junction kept 9 bases outside the gene matches. CDR1 and CDR2 from the germline V gene are SGDLS and YYNGEE. Study-wide points: Contracting clones localized mainly to CM and EM when CD4+ and mainly to EMRA when CD8+. Balance between CD4 and CD8 was seen in clones contracting day 15 to 85, and a CD4+ lean was seen in later expanders. Detection of some responders pre-infection suggested pre-existing cross-reactive memory T cells participated.

Note on this clonotype: As yet, its antigen is unknown.

cDNA libraries for TCR alpha and TCR beta, carrying sample barcodes and UMIs, came from 5'RACE with constant-segment primers. A single record per CDR3 protein comes from TCRdb applying MiXCR to the 5' RACE reads. The sample gives under 300,000 distinct CDR3 sequences, 7.5% to 10% of which show up once; roughly a fifth is in the top ten. Sequenced: PBMCs or a T cell subset sorted from them (not recorded which). This chain links TRBV9 with TRBJ2-3, with 8 positions matching TRBD1. This TCR derives from a man aged 18 to 35 who had mild COVID-19 (a few samples of this study predate the infection). Cell type and time point are not known. The DNA of the CDR3 is TGTGCCAGCAGCCCCCACAGGGGGGCTCACACAGATACGCAGTATTTT. Translation gives CASSPHRGAHTDTQYF.